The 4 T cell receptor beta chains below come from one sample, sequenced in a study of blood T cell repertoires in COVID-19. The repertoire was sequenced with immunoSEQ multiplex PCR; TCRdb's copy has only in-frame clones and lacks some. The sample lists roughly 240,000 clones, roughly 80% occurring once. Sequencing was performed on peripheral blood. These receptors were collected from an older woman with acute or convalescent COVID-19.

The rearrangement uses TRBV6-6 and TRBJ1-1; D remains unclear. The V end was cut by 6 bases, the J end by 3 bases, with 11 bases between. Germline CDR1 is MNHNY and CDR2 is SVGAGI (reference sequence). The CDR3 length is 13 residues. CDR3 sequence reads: CASSEERDTEAFF. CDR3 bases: TGTGCCAGCAGCGAAGAACGGGACACTGAAGCTTTCTTT.

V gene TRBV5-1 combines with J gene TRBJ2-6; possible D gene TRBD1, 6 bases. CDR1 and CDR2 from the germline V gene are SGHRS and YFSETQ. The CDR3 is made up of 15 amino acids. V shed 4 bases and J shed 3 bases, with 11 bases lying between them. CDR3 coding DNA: TGCGCCAGCAGCGGCACAGGGAATGGGGCCAACGTCCTGACTTTC. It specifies CASSGTGNGANVLTF.

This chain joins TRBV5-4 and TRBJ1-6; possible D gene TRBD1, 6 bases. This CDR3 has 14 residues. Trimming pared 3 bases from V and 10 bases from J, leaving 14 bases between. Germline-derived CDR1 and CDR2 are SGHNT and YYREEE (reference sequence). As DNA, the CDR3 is TGTGCCAGCAGCTCCACAGGGATTTGGTCACCCCTCCACTTT. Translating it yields CASSSTGIWSPLHF.

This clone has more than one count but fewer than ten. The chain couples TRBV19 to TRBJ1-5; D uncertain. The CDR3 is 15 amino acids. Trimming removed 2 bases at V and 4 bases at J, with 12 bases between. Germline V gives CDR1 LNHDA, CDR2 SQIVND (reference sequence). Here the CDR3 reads CASSITAPGNQPQHF. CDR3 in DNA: TGTGCCAGTAGTATAACAGCGCCGGGGAATCAGCCCCAGCATTTT.